This TCR beta chain was recovered during a study of blood T cell repertoires in COVID-19. Assay: immunoSEQ multiplex PCR; the TCRdb copy retains only in-frame clones and omits some. This table has about 200,000 clones, 85% to 90% appearing once. In germline, CDR1 is SGHKS, CDR2 YYEKEE (reference sequence). Trimming cost V 1 base and J 5 bases; bases outside gene matches: 10. The CDR3 has 16 amino acids. The clonotype originates from a man aged 18 to 35 with active or convalescent COVID-19. Sequencing was carried out using peripheral blood. The rearrangement uses TRBV5-5 and TRBJ2-5; 8 bases map to TRBD2. For the CDR3, the DNA is TGTGCCAGCAGCTTGCTTAGCGGGACTGCCGGGGAGACCCAGTACTTC. Amino acids: CASSLLSGTAGETQYF. The whole variable domain, remainder taken from reference TRBV5-5 and TRBJ2-5, is DAGVTQSPTHLIKTRGQQVTLRCSPISGHKSVSWYQQVLGQGPQFIFQYYEKEERGRGNFPDRFSARQFPNYSSELNVNALLLGDSALYLCASSLLSGTAGETQYFGPGTRLLVL.